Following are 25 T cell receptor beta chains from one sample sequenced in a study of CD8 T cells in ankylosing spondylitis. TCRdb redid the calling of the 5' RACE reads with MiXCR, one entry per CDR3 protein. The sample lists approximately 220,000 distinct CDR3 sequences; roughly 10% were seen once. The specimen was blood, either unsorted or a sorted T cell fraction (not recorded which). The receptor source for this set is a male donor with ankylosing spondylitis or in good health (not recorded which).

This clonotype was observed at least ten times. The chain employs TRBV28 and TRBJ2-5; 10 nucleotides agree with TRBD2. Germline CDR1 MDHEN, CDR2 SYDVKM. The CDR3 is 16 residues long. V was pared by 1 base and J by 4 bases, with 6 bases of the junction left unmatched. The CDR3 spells CASSLLIAGGPETQYF. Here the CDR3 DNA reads TGTGCCAGCAGTTTATTAATAGCGGGGGGTCCAGAGACCCAGTACTTC.

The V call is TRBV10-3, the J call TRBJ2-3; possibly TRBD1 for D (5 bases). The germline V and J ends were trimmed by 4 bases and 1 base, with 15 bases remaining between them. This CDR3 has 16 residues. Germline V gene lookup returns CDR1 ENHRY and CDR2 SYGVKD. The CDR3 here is CAISAAHQGGTDTQYF. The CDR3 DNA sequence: TGTGCCATCAGTGCTGCCCACCAAGGGGGCACAGATACGCAGTATTTT.

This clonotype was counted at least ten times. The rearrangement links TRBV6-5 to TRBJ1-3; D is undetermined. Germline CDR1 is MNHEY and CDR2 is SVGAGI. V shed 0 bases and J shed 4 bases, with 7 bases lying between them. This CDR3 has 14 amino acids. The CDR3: CASSYSRSGNTIYF. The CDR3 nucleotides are TGTGCCAGCAGTTACTCCCGCAGCGGAAACACCATATATTTT.

CDR3 amino acids: CASSPRLGSYNEQFF. CDR3 DNA sequence: TGTGCCAGCAGTCCCCGACTAGGTTCCTACAATGAGCAGTTCTTC. This chain uses TRBV12-3 or TRBV12-4 with TRBJ2-1; the D gene is possibly TRBD2 (6 bases). Trimming stripped 5 bases from V and 1 base from J, with 12 bases between. This CDR3 contains 15 residues.

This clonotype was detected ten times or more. CDR3 sequence reads: CASSPLERGANEQFF. The CDR3 DNA reads as TGCGCCAGCAGCCCGCTTGAGCGGGGGGCAAATGAGCAGTTCTTC. J is TRBJ2-1 and V is TRBV4-1; TRBD2 matches 9 bases. CDR1 MGHRA and CDR2 YSYEKL come from the germline V gene. Losses at the gene ends were 4 bases for V and 7 bases for J; bases not matched to a gene: 8. CDR3 length: 15 residues.

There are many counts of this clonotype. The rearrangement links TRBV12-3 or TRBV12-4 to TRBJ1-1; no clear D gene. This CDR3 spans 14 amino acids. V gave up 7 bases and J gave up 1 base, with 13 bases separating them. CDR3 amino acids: CASNPLRRNTEAFF. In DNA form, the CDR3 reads TGTGCCAGCAACCCCCTACGGAGGAACACTGAAGCTTTCTTT.

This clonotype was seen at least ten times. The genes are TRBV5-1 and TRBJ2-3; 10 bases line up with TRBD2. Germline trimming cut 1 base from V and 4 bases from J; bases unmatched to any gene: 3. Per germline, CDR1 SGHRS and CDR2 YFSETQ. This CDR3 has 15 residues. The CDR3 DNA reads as TGCGCCAGCAGCTTGACTAGCGGGGATTCAGATACGCAGTATTTT. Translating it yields CASSLTSGDSDTQYF. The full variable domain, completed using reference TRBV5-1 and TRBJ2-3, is KAGVTQTPRYLIKTRGQQVTLSCSPISGHRSVSWYQQTPGQGLQFLFEYFSETQRNKGNFPGRFSGRQFSNSRSEMNVSTLELGDSALYLCASSLTSGDSDTQYFGPGTRLTVL.

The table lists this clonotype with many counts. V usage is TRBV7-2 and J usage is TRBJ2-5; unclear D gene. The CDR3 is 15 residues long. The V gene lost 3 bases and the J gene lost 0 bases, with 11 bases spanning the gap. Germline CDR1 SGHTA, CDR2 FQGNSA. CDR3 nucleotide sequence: TGTGCCAGCAGCTTCGTCTCCGGGTACCAAGAGACCCAGTACTTC. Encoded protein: CASSFVSGYQETQYF.

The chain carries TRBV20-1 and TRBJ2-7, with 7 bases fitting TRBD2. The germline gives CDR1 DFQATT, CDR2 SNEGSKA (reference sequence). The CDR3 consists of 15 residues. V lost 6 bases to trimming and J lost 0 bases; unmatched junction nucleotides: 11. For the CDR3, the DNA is TGCAGTGCCACTGAGACTAGCCGAAGCTCCTACGAGCAGTACTTC. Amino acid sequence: CSATETSRSSYEQYF.

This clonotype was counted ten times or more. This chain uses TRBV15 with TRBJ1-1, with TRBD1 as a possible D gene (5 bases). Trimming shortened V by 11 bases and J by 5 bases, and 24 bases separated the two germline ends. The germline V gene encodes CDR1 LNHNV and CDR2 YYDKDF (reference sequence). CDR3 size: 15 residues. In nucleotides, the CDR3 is TGTGCCGCCCGGGGGACGCAAGGGATTAGAACTGAAGCTTTCTTT. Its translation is CAARGTQGIRTEAFF.

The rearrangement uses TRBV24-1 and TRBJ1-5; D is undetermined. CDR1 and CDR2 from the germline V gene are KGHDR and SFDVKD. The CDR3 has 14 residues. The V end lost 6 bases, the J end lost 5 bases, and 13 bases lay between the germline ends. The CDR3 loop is CATSPGMEYQPQHF. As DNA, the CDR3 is TGTGCCACCAGTCCGGGTATGGAATATCAGCCCCAGCATTTT.

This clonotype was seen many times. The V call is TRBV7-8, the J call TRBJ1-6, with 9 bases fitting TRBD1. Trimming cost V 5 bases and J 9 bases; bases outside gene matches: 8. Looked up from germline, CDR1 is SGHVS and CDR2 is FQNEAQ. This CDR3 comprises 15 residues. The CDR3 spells CASSETPGQGSPLHF. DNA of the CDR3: TGTGCCAGCAGCGAAACGCCGGGACAGGGTTCACCCCTCCACTTT.

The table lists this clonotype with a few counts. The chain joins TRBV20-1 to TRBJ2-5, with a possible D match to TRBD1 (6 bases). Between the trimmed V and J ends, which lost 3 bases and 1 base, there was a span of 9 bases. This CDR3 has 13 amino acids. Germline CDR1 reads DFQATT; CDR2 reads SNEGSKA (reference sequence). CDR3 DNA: TGCAGTGCTAGGGACAGTTGCCAAGAGACCCAGTACTTC. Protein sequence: CSARDSCQETQYF.

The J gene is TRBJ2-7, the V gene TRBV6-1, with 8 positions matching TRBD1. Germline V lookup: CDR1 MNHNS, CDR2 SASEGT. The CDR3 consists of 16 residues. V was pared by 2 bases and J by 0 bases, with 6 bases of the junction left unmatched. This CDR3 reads CASSERGDRGSYEQYF. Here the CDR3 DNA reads TGTGCCAGCAGTGAACGGGGAGACAGGGGCTCCTACGAGCAGTACTTC.

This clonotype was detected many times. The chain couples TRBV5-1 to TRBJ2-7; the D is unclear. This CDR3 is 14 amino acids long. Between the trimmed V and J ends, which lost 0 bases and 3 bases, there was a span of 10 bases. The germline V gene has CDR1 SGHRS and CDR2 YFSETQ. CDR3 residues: CASSLADDGYEQYF. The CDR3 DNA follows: TGCGCCAGCAGCTTGGCGGACGACGGCTACGAGCAGTACTTC.

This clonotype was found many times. The CDR3 DNA is TGCAGCGTTTCCGTCGGGATCTCTTACGAGCAGTACTTC. Translation gives CSVSVGISYEQYF. The V and J genes are TRBV29-1 and TRBJ2-7, with D possibly TRBD2 on 5 matching bases. The CDR3 extends over 13 amino acids. Germline CDR1 and CDR2: SQVTM and ANQGSEA. Between the trimmed V and J ends, which lost 5 bases and 4 bases, there was a span of 15 bases.

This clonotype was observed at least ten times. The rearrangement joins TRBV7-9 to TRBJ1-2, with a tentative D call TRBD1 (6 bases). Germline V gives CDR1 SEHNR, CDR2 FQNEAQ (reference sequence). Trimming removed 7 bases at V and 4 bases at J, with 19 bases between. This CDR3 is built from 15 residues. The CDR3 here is CASNPNLRTVYGYTF. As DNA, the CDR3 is TGTGCCAGCAACCCAAATCTCAGGACAGTCTATGGCTACACCTTC.

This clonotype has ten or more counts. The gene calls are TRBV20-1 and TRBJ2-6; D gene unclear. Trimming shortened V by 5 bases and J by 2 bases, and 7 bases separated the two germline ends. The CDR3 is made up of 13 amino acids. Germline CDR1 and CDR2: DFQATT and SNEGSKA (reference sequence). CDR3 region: CSAYTPGANVLTF. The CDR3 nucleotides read TGCAGTGCTTATACGCCTGGGGCCAACGTCCTGACTTTC.

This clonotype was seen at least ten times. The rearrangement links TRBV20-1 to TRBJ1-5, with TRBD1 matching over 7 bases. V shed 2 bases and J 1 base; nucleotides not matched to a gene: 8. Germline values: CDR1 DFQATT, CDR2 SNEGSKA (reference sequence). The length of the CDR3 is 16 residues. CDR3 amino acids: CSARTLTGISNQPQHF. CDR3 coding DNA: TGCAGTGCTAGAACCTTGACAGGGATCAGCAATCAGCCCCAGCATTTT.

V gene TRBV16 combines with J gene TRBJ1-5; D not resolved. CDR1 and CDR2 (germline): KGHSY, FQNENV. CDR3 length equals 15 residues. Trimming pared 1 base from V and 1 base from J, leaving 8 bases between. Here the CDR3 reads CASSQWSGSNQPQHF. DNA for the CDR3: TGTGCCAGCAGCCAATGGTCAGGCAGCAATCAGCCCCAGCATTTT.

As DNA, the CDR3 is TGTGCCAGCAGCCTCTTGGGACTAGCGTCACAGTTCTTC. The encoded protein is CASSLLGLASQFF. V is TRBV7-2 and J is TRBJ2-1; 10 bases agree with TRBD2. Trimming removed 5 bases from V and 13 bases from J; junction bases left unmatched: 8. The CDR3 is 13 amino acids. Germline V gives CDR1 SGHTA, CDR2 FQGNSA.

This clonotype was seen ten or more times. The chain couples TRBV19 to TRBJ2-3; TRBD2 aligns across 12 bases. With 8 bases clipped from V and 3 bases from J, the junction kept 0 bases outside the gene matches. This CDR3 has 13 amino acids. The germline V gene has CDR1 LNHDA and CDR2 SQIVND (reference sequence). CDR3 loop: CASGTSGTDTQYF. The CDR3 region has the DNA TGTGCCAGTGGGACTAGCGGGACAGATACGCAGTATTTT. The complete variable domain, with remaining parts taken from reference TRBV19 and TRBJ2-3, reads DGGITQSPKYLFRKEGQNVTLSCEQNLNHDAMYWYRQDPGQGLRLIYYSQIVNDFQKGDIAEGYSVSREKKESFPLTVTSAQKNPTAFYLCASGTSGTDTQYFGPGTRLTVL.

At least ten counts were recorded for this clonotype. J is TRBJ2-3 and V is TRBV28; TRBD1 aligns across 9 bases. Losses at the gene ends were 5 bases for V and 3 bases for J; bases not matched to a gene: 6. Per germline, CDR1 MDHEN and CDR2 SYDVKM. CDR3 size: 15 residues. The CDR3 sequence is CASSIPGQGTDTQYF. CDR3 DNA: TGTGCCAGCAGTATACCGGGACAGGGAACAGATACGCAGTATTTT.

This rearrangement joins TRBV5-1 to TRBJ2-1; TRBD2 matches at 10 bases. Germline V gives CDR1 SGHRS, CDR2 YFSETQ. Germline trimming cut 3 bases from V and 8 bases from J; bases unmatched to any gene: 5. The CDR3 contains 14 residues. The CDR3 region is CASSSAGGPYEQFF. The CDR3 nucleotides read TGCGCCAGCAGCTCAGCGGGGGGGCCGTATGAGCAGTTCTTC.

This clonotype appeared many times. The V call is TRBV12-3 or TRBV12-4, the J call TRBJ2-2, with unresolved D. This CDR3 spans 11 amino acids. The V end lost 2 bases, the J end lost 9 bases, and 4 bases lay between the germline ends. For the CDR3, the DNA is TGTGCCAGCAGTTTAACCAGGGAGCTGTTTTTT. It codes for CASSLTRELFF.